These 8 T cell receptor beta chains were all obtained from the same sample, sequenced in a study of shared clonotypes between healthy human individuals. Sequencing was performed with immunoSEQ multiplex PCR; in TCRdb, only in-frame clones are kept and a portion is missing. The sample yields roughly 2,000,000 clones, 85% to 95% seen once. The naive CD8 fraction comprised CD45RO-negative cells positively selected for CCR7 and excluded terminally differentiated effector memory CD45RA+ cells. Sequencing was performed on naive CD8+ T cells from PBMCs. Receptors originate from a man younger than 30 in good health. Some clones in this sample may be carry-over from other donors' samples.

V and J are TRBV9 and TRBJ2-2; a possible D gene is TRBD2 (5 bases). The CDR3 totals 15 residues. CDR1 and CDR2 from the germline V gene are SGDLS and YYNGEE. The V and J ends lost 0 bases and 4 bases respectively, with 10 bases between them. The CDR3: CASSVVEGFTGELFF. The CDR3 DNA sequence: TGTGCCAGCAGCGTAGTCGAGGGTTTCACCGGGGAGCTGTTTTTT.

The CDR3, as DNA: TGTGCCACCAGCAGAGACGTGACGCCGGGCTACGAGCAGTACTTC. Amino acid sequence: CATSRDVTPGYEQYF. The J gene is TRBJ2-7, the V gene TRBV15; D gene uncertain. Trimming stripped 0 bases from V and 3 bases from J, with 12 bases between. The CDR3 contains 15 residues. CDR1 is LNHNV and CDR2 is YYDKDF in the germline V gene (reference sequence).

The chain uses TRBV5-8 and TRBJ2-7, with unresolved D. This CDR3 spans 14 amino acids. The germline V gene encodes CDR1 SGHTS and CDR2 YDEGEE. V was clipped by 1 base and J by 2 bases, with 10 bases between them. CDR3 nucleotides: TGTGCCAGCAGCTTGTCAAGGGCAGCCTACGAGCAGTACTTC. Its translation: CASSLSRAAYEQYF.

A note on this clone: Within the sample, other DNA sequences also encode this same CDR3. This sequence joins TRBV27 and TRBJ2-2, with no clear D. Trimming removed 7 bases from V and 2 bases from J, with 8 bases in between. The V gene's germline CDR1 is MNHEY and CDR2 SMNVEV (reference sequence). This CDR3 spans 13 amino acids. The DNA of the CDR3 is TGTGCCAGCACCGGCCTCAACACCGGGGAGCTGTTTTTT. Its protein product is CASTGLNTGELFF.

This rearrangement joins TRBV23-1 to TRBJ2-7; either TRBD1 or TRBD2 may supply D (5 bases each). TRBV23-1 is an ORF for which the function is uncertain. This CDR3 is built from 12 residues. V gave up 0 bases and J gave up 6 bases, with 6 bases separating them. The CDR3 here is CASSQSRGEQYF. CDR3 nucleotides: TGCGCCAGCAGTCAATCGAGGGGCGAGCAGTACTTC.

The chain joins TRBV5-6 to TRBJ2-5, with TRBD1 matching 7 bases. V lost 5 bases to trimming and J lost 1 base; unmatched junction nucleotides: 8. The CDR3 consists of 15 residues. Germline-derived CDR1 and CDR2 are SGHDT and YYEEEE. CDR3 coding DNA: TGTGCCAGCAGTCGAACCCGGGACAGCCAAGAGACCCAGTACTTC. It is translated as CASSRTRDSQETQYF.

V gene TRBV27 combines with J gene TRBJ1-2; 10 bases map to TRBD1. The CDR3 totals 13 residues. Trimming took 5 bases from V and 5 from J; bases not matched to a gene: 2. Germline CDR1 and CDR2: MNHEY and SMNVEV (reference sequence). CDR3 sequence reads: CASSEGQGYGYTF. In DNA form, the CDR3 reads TGTGCCAGCAGTGAGGGACAGGGGTATGGCTACACCTTC.

The rearrangement links TRBV11-2 to TRBJ2-2; 12 nucleotides agree with TRBD2. Looked up from germline, CDR1 is SGHAT and CDR2 is FQNNGV. The CDR3 totals 18 residues. The ends lost 0 bases at V and 6 bases at J; junction bases unmatched: 8. The CDR3 is CASSLDPSSGRAPGELFF. CDR3 nucleotide sequence: TGTGCCAGCAGCTTAGATCCCTCTAGCGGGAGGGCCCCCGGGGAGCTGTTTTTT.